This T cell receptor (beta chain) appears in the sequencing data of a study of blood T cell repertoires in COVID-19. Assay used: immunoSEQ multiplex PCR; TCRdb lists only in-frame clones, some missing. Of 35,000 to 55,000 clones in the sample, just under 70% were seen once. Germline-derived CDR1 and CDR2 are MNHEY and SMNVEV (reference sequence). Trimming shortened V by 1 base and J by 6 bases, and 9 bases separated the two germline ends. The CDR3 is 14 residues long. The chain joins TRBV27 to TRBJ1-4; D may be TRBD1 (6 bases). The clonotype comes from a man older than 75 with acute or convalescent COVID-19. The sample comprised peripheral blood. The CDR3 bases are TGTGCCAGCAGTTTATACCCAGGGGATGAAAAACTGTTTTTT. Protein: CASSLYPGDEKLFF.